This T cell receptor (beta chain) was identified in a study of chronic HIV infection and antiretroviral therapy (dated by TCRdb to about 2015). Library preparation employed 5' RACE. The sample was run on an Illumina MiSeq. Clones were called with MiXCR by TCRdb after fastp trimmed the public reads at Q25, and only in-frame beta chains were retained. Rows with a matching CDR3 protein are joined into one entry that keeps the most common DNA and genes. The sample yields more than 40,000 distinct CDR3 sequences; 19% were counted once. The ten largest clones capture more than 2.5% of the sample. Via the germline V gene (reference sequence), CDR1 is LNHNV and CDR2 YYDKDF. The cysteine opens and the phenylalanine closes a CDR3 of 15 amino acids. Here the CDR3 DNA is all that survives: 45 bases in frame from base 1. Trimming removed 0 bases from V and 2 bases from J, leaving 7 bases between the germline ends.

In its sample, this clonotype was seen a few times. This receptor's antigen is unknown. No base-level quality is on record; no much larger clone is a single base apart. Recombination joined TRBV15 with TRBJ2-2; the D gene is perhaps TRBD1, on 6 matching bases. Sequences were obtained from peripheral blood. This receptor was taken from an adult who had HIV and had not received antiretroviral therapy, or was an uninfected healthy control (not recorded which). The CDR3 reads CATSREGGNTGELFF. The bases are TGTGCCACCAGCAGAGAAGGGGGTAACACCGGGGAGCTGTTTTTT.